This T cell receptor beta chain appears in the sequencing data of a study of blood T cell repertoires in COVID-19. Overall study: Donors in the United States, Italy and Spain gave samples during acute or convalescent COVID-19. T cells, B-cell-depleted T cells, or PBMCs provided the cDNA or gDNA that served as material.

Trimming shortened V by 3 bases and J by 4 bases, and 12 bases separated the two germline ends. The CDR3 length is 13 residues. CDR1 is DFQATT, CDR2 SNEGSKA, per germline (reference sequence). Sequencing used immunoSEQ multiplex PCR; TCRdb keeps in-frame clones, though not all of them. This table holds more than 300,000 clones, around 87% found once. The sample comprised peripheral blood. The receptor was isolated from a woman aged 45-59 years with COVID-19, enrolled during active disease. The chain links TRBV20-1 to TRBJ1-1; unclear D gene. CDR3 sequence: CSASGAWSTEAFF. In DNA form, the CDR3 reads TGCAGTGCTAGTGGAGCTTGGAGCACTGAAGCTTTCTTT.